The present T cell receptor beta chain was sequenced within a study of cytomegalovirus exposure and HLA in healthy donors. V lost 2 bases, J lost 4 bases, and 13 bases lay in between. CDR3 length: 15 residues. The germline CDR1 and CDR2 sequences are SGHTA and FQGNSA. 60 Vbeta and 13 Jbeta primers were used in PCR. TCRdb keeps only in-frame clones here, not all; method: immunoSEQ multiplex PCR. The sample comprises approximately 100,000 clones, about 75% of which are singletons, and about 5.3% rests with the top ten. Study-wide results and limits: In an earlier analysis, in some 540 donors, most V segments appeared productive either ~87% or ~30% of the time. Analysis performed later showed TCR beta chains linked to HLA being more clonally expanded than equally common others. A link between a missense DCLRE1C variant and TCR beta V- and J-gene trimming emerged from a later analysis. Because they were indistinguishable, some V segments, including TRBV6-2 and TRBV6-3, were excluded.

With respect to this clone: Its antigen is as yet unknown.

This TCR derives from a man aged 55-75 years in good health and CMV-seropositive. Sequenced sample: PBMCs. This chain connects TRBV7-2 to TRBJ2-3; D call uncertain. In DNA form, the CDR3 reads TGTGCCAGCAGCTTAACTGTTACGGGTTCAGATACGCAGTATTTT. Translating it yields CASSLTVTGSDTQYF.